These T cell receptor beta chains were read from a single sample in a study of blood T cell repertoires in COVID-19. Assay used: immunoSEQ multiplex PCR; TCRdb lists only in-frame clones, some missing. This sample has some 370,000 clones, with around 87% found just once. Sequenced material: peripheral blood. The receptors come from a woman in her twenties or thirties with COVID-19, enrolled during active disease. The CDR3 runs from the conserved cysteine through the conserved F or W. A D gene is named only where the DNA matches it firmly. Size tells how often a clone was seen (once, few, many) or the class of an expanded clone, and some rows leave it out.

CASSSPRREGNEQFF	TGTGCCAGCAGCTCGCCCAGGCGGGAGGGAAATGAGCAGTTCTTC	TRBD2	TRBV5-4	TRBJ2-1	.
CAWSVPRRGISYEQYF	TGTGCCTGGAGTGTACCTCGCAGGGGGATCTCCTACGAGCAGTACTTC	TRBD1	TRBV30	TRBJ2-7	.
CATSGLGNEQYF	TGTGCCACGTCGGGACTAGGGAACGAGCAGTACTTC	TRBD2	TRBV24-1	TRBJ2-7	once
CSASKRGGYGYTF	TGCAGTGCTAGTAAAAGGGGCGGCTATGGCTACACCTTC	.	TRBV20-1	TRBJ1-2	few
CASSEYRGQGNQPQHF	TGTGCCAGCAGTGAATACAGGGGGCAGGGCAATCAGCCCCAGCATTTT	TRBD1	TRBV2	TRBJ1-5	once
CATSDPRQENQPQHF	TGTGCCACCAGTGATCCTCGACAGGAAAATCAGCCCCAGCATTTT	.	TRBV24-1	TRBJ1-5	few
CASSQEHGSGTDTQYF	TGCGCCAGCAGCCAAGAACATGGCAGCGGCACAGATACGCAGTATTTT	.	TRBV4-1	TRBJ2-3	.
CASSLVGDTQYF	TGTGCCAGCAGCTTAGTCGGAGATACGCAGTATTTT	.	TRBV11-2	TRBJ2-3	.
CASSLRLSNEKLFF	TGTGCCAGCAGTTTGCGGCTCTCAAATGAAAAACTGTTTTTT	.	TRBV28	TRBJ1-4	.
CRALAGAYNEQFF	TGCAGGGCTCTAGCGGGGGCCTACAATGAGCAGTTCTTC	TRBD2	TRBV29-1	TRBJ2-1	.
CASTPQGGLLEDTQYF	TGTGCCAGCACCCCACAGGGGGGGCTTCTTGAAGATACGCAGTATTTT	.	TRBV11-1	TRBJ2-3	.
CASSESQVQPQHF	TGTGCCAGCAGTGAATCACAGGTGCAGCCCCAGCATTTT	.	TRBV6-1	TRBJ1-5	.
CASSALAEAGELFF	TGTGCCAGCAGCGCCTTGGCTGAAGCCGGGGAGCTGTTTTTT	.	TRBV9	TRBJ2-2	.
CASSVGTSGNTGELFF	TGTGCCAGCAGCGTTGGGACTAGCGGGAACACCGGGGAGCTGTTTTTT	TRBD2	TRBV9	TRBJ2-2	.
CASSLGGGREQYF	TGTGCCAGCAGCTTAGGGGGGGGTCGCGAGCAGTACTTC	TRBD2	TRBV7-2	TRBJ2-7	.
CASSPYGVETSILNEQFF	TGTGCCAGCTCACCATATGGGGTGGAGACTAGCATCCTCAATGAGCAGTTCTTC	TRBD2	TRBV18	TRBJ2-1	.
CASSPLGQGTDTQYF	TGTGCCAGCAGCCCCCTTGGACAGGGGACAGATACGCAGTATTTT	TRBD1	TRBV9	TRBJ2-3	few
CASSLDGATGETQYF	TGTGCCAGCAGCTTAGATGGGGCTACCGGGGAGACCCAGTACTTC	.	TRBV27	TRBJ2-5	.
CASSFEGTALYEQYF	TGTGCCAGCAGCTTTGAAGGGACAGCACTCTACGAGCAGTACTTC	TRBD1	TRBV5-8	TRBJ2-7	.
CASSPTMSTDTQYF	TGTGCCAGCAGCCCCACAATGTCCACAGATACGCAGTATTTT	.	TRBV7-8	TRBJ2-3	.
CASRRFSGTRQNIQYF	TGTGCCAGCAGACGATTCTCCGGGACTCGACAAAACATTCAGTACTTC	.	TRBV11-2	TRBJ2-4	few
CASSSGQGWEQYF	TGTGCCAGCAGTTCGGGACAGGGGTGGGAGCAGTACTTC	TRBD1	TRBV28	TRBJ2-7	once
CASSQEGSGTYEQYF	TGCGCCAGCAGCCAAGAGGGGAGCGGAACCTACGAGCAGTACTTC	.	TRBV4-1	TRBJ2-7	.
CASSLAGWTGGGETQYF	TGTGCCAGCAGCTTGGCCGGATGGACAGGGGGCGGGGAGACCCAGTACTTC	TRBD1	TRBV5-4	TRBJ2-5	.
CASSQGTGRDNEQFF	TGCGCCAGCAGCCAAGGGACAGGGCGCGACAATGAGCAGTTCTTC	TRBD1	TRBV4-3	TRBJ2-1	.
CASSGTSGTETQYF	TGCGCCAGCAGTGGGACTAGCGGGACTGAGACCCAGTACTTC	TRBD2	TRBV10-1	TRBJ2-5	.
CASRRTGASETQYF	TGTGCCAGCAGAAGAACAGGGGCCTCGGAGACCCAGTACTTC	TRBD1	TRBV27	TRBJ2-5	.
CASSLETRGLGYGYTF	TGTGCCAGCAGCTTAGAGACCAGGGGGCTAGGCTATGGCTACACCTTC	TRBD1	TRBV7-8	TRBJ1-2	.
CASSGGTSGFYEQYF	TGCGCCAGCAGCGGCGGGACTAGCGGGTTTTACGAGCAGTACTTC	TRBD2	TRBV5-1	TRBJ2-7	.
CASSYKREGNEQFF	TGTGCCAGCAGTTACAAGCGGGAGGGGAATGAGCAGTTCTTC	TRBD2	TRBV6-6	TRBJ2-1	many
CATSKATGGEQETQYF	TGTGCCACCTCAAAGGCGACAGGGGGAGAACAAGAGACCCAGTACTTC	TRBD1	TRBV2	TRBJ2-5	.
CASSSGNNLIYGYTF	TGTGCCAGCAGTTCGGGAAACAACCTGATTTATGGCTACACCTTC	.	TRBV27	TRBJ1-2	.
CASSYVGQGAYTQYF	TGTGCCAGCAGTTACGTGGGACAGGGGGCATATACGCAGTATTTT	TRBD1	TRBV6-6	TRBJ2-3	.
CASSSDRGLGTGELFF	TGTGCCAGCAGCTCAGACAGGGGGCTCGGCACCGGGGAGCTGTTTTTT	TRBD1	TRBV7-9	TRBJ2-2	few
CASRQGADTQYF	TGTGCCAGCAGGCAGGGGGCAGATACGCAGTATTTT	TRBD1	TRBV2	TRBJ2-3	.
CASRSLDSKNSPLHF	TGTGCCAGCAGAAGCCTGGACAGCAAAAATTCACCCCTCCACTTT	.	TRBV28	TRBJ1-6	.
CASSWGLNTDTQYF	TGTGCCAGCAGTTGGGGACTTAACACAGATACGCAGTATTTT	.	TRBV27	TRBJ2-3	.
CASSEVGLGSQETQYF	TGCGCCAGCAGTGAGGTGGGACTCGGGAGCCAAGAGACCCAGTACTTC	.	TRBV10-1	TRBJ2-5	.
CATPRTGLDYGYTF	TGTGCCACCCCCCGGACAGGGTTGGACTATGGCTACACCTTC	TRBD1	TRBV2	TRBJ1-2	.
CASSLSGNQPQHF	TGTGCCAGCAGTTTGTCTGGCAATCAGCCCCAGCATTTT	.	TRBV27	TRBJ1-5	.
CAISDRDSQPQHF	TGTGCCATCTCGGACAGGGATAGTCAGCCCCAGCATTTT	TRBD1	TRBV10-3	TRBJ1-5	.
CASSSRLKGVSSEQYF	TGTGCCAGCAGCTCCCGGCTGAAAGGGGTTTCGAGCGAGCAGTACTTC	.	TRBV7-9	TRBJ2-7	.
CASSEGADYEQYF	TGCGCCAGCAGTGAGGGGGCCGACTACGAGCAGTACTTC	.	TRBV10-1	TRBJ2-7	.
CATSRDRGPEETQYF	TGTGCCACCAGCAGAGATAGGGGTCCAGAAGAGACCCAGTACTTC	.	TRBV15	TRBJ2-5	.
CASSYYTENTEAFF	TGTGCCAGCAGTTACTACACAGAGAACACTGAAGCTTTCTTT	.	TRBV6-2/TRBV6-3	TRBJ1-1	.
CASTPKGQQNTEAFF	TGTGCCAGCACCCCAAAGGGACAGCAAAACACTGAAGCTTTCTTT	TRBD1	TRBV7-9	TRBJ1-1	.
CASSNSGRANEQYF	TGTGCCAGTAGTAATAGCGGGAGGGCCAACGAGCAGTACTTC	TRBD2	TRBV19	TRBJ2-7	.
CSVADINEQFF	TGCAGCGTTGCGGACATAAATGAGCAGTTCTTC	.	TRBV29-1	TRBJ2-1	.
CASSLEQGPNNEQFF	TGTGCCAGCAGCTTAGAACAGGGGCCCAACAATGAGCAGTTCTTC	TRBD1	TRBV11-2	TRBJ2-1	few
CASSGTGSNEKLFF	TGTGCCAGCAGCGGGACAGGGTCTAATGAAAAACTGTTTTTT	TRBD1	TRBV2	TRBJ1-4	.